Shown below are 10 T cell receptor beta chains from a single sample sequenced in a study of cytomegalovirus exposure and HLA in healthy donors. It was with 60 Vbeta and 13 Jbeta primers that the PCR ran. TCRdb's table, derived via immunoSEQ multiplex PCR, lists solely in-frame clones and lacks some. Among over 100,000 clones listed, around 73% were seen once. The material sequenced was PBMCs. Receptors were obtained from a female donor in good health and CMV-seronegative.

The rearrangement uses TRBV28 and TRBJ2-2; possibly TRBD2 for D (6 bases). The CDR3 length is 15 residues. The germline gives CDR1 MDHEN, CDR2 SYDVKM. V lost 5 bases and J 11 bases, leaving 21 bases between the germline ends. CDR3 amino acids: CASSPHGSWGEELFF. The DNA for the CDR3 is TGTGCCAGCAGTCCCCACGGATCCTGGGGGGAAGAGCTGTTTTTT.

The chain uses TRBV5-1 and TRBJ2-2; perhaps TRBD1 as D (5 bases). The CDR3 length is 15 residues. The germline V gene encodes CDR1 SGHRS and CDR2 YFSETQ. Trimming stripped 5 bases from V and 1 base from J, with 12 bases between. This chain's CDR3 is CASSYSTGNTGELFF. The CDR3 nucleotides are TGCGCCAGCAGTTATTCCACAGGGAACACCGGGGAGCTGTTTTTT.

The chain has TRBV5-6 and TRBJ1-2; 9 nucleotides align to TRBD1. The germline V gene has CDR1 SGHDT and CDR2 YYEEEE. The J segment lost 3 bases and the V segment lost 4 bases, leaving 7 bases of the junction unmatched. This CDR3 has 15 amino acids. In nucleotides, the CDR3 is TGTGCCAGCAGCCCATGGACAGGGGCCTACTATGGCTACACCTTC. It specifies CASSPWTGAYYGYTF.

This clone occurred a few times. This CDR3 reads CASSFRGRVTNYEQYF. The CDR3 DNA is TGTGCCAGCAGTTTCAGAGGGCGGGTTACTAACTACGAGCAGTACTTC. V usage is TRBV27 and J usage is TRBJ2-7, with D possibly TRBD2 on 5 matching bases. Germline V gene lookup returns CDR1 MNHEY and CDR2 SMNVEV (reference sequence). The CDR3 contains 16 residues. V was clipped by 3 bases and J by 3 bases, with 18 bases between them.

The chain uses TRBV9 and TRBJ2-1; 8 bases map to TRBD2. V lost 0 bases to trimming and J lost 3 bases; unmatched junction nucleotides: 5. CDR1 and CDR2 (germline): SGDLS, YYNGEE. The CDR3 spans 16 residues. CDR3 region: CASSVEPSGLYNEQFF. The CDR3 coding sequence is TGTGCCAGCAGCGTAGAACCTAGCGGGCTCTACAATGAGCAGTTCTTC.

The V and J genes are TRBV4-3 and TRBJ1-2; perhaps TRBD1 as D (6 bases). Looked up from germline, CDR1 is LGHNA and CDR2 is YSLEER. The CDR3 sequence is 14 residues long. Trimming stripped 3 bases from V and 4 bases from J, with 12 bases between. CDR3 in DNA: TGCGCCAGCAGCCATTTGGGGGCTGGCTATGGCTACACCTTC. Encoded protein: CASSHLGAGYGYTF.

The chain carries TRBV7-2 and TRBJ1-1; perhaps TRBD1 as D (6 bases). The CDR3 consists of 15 residues. Trimming pared 5 bases from V and 1 base from J, leaving 14 bases between. Germline V gives CDR1 SGHTA, CDR2 FQGNSA. The CDR3 DNA is TGTGCCAGCAGCCGATGGACAGTGACGAACACTGAAGCTTTCTTT. It is translated as CASSRWTVTNTEAFF.

The rearrangement uses TRBV6-1 and TRBJ2-7; D may be TRBD2 (7 bases). Deletions cut 4 bases from V and 3 bases from J, with 25 bases between. The CDR3 runs to 18 residues. Germline V lookup: CDR1 MNHNS, CDR2 SASEGT. CDR3 bases: TGTGCCAGCAGTGGACCAAGGGGGGGTCGGGAGTCGCGCTACGAGCAGTACTTC. Encoded protein: CASSGPRGGRESRYEQYF.

The chain carries TRBV7-8 and TRBJ2-3, with D possibly being TRBD2 (5 bases). The V gene's germline CDR1 is SGHVS and CDR2 FQNEAQ. Trimming removed 6 bases from V and 3 bases from J, with 7 bases in between. The CDR3 contains 12 residues. Written as DNA, the CDR3 is TGTGCCAGCAGAGGGAGTACAGATACGCAGTATTTT. Translating it yields CASRGSTDTQYF.

The chain has TRBV7-8 and TRBJ2-7; weak D call: TRBD2 (6 bases). Germline V gene sequence: CDR1 SGHVS, CDR2 FQNEAQ. The CDR3 runs to 14 residues. V lost 1 base and J lost 2, with 9 bases in between. As DNA, the CDR3 is TGTGCCAGCAGCTTAGGCGGGAAACCCTACGAGCAGTACTTC. It yields the protein CASSLGGKPYEQYF.